This T cell receptor (beta chain) was profiled in a study of blood T cell repertoires in COVID-19. Study-level background: Sites across the United States, Italy and Spain contributed samples from acute and convalescent COVID-19.

Assay: immunoSEQ multiplex PCR; the TCRdb copy retains only in-frame clones and omits some. The table includes approximately 270,000 clones, approximately 90% detected once. The clonotype originates from a woman younger than 45 with acute COVID-19. The sequenced sample consisted of PBMCs or T cells enriched from blood (not recorded which).

The CDR3 DNA reads as TGTGCCAGCAGTCACGGGGGGTTTGGCACTGAAGCTTTCTTT. It encodes CASSHGGFGTEAFF. The chain joins TRBV27 to TRBJ1-1, with a tentative D call TRBD1 (5 bases). Germline values: CDR1 MNHEY, CDR2 SMNVEV (reference sequence). The length of the CDR3 is 14 residues. V lost 5 bases, J lost 4 bases, and 14 bases lay in between.